This paragraph reports one T cell receptor (beta chain). Its antigen is as yet unknown. TCRdb keeps only in-frame clones here, not all; method: immunoSEQ multiplex PCR. The table lists tens of thousands of clones, nearly 90% of them singletons. V lost 3 bases to trimming and J lost 8 bases, with 13 bases between them. The CDR3 is made up of 13 amino acids. This sample was included in a study of T cell responses to AZD1222 COVID-19 vaccine. The study's findings and limits: Unmutated variant regions are reportedly targeted by nearly half of spike-specific TCRs. Clonal diversity may have been underestimated, and the donors were mostly white British, with more females than males. Dominant at 160-218 and 743-854, vaccine-associated CD4 TCRs also spanned spike.

This chain joins TRBV12-3 or TRBV12-4 and TRBJ1-2; no reliable D call. This receptor was taken from an adult in good health. Source: peripheral blood, taken on day 0 of MenACWY control vaccination. The CDR3, as DNA: TGTGCCAGCAGTTTTAAGGGAGACACCGGCTACACCTTC. It is translated as CASSFKGDTGYTF.